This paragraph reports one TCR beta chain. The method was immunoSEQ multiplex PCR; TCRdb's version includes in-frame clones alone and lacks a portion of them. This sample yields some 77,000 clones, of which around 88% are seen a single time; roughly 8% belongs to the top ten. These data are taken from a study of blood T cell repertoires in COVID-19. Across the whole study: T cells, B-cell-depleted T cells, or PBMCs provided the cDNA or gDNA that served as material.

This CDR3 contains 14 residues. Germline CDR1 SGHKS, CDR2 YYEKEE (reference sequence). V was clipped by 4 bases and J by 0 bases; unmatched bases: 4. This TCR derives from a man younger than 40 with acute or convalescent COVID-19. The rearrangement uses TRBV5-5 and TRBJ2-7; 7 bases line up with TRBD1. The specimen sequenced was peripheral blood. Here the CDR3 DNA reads TGTGCCAGCAGCCCGGGGACAGCCTCCTACGAGCAGTACTTC. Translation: CASSPGTASYEQYF.